These 25 T cell receptor beta chains originate from one sample sequenced in a study of T-cell reconstitution after alpha-beta-depleted transplantation in children listed by TCRdb under 2016. The receptor library was made with PCR. Reads for this sample came from an Illumina HiSeq 2500. To normalize quantification of the TCRbeta repertoire, the TCR libraries were built with molecular barcoding that relied on unique molecular identifiers. TCRdb reprocessed the public reads (quality trimming at Q25 with fastp, clone calling with MiXCR) and kept in-frame beta chains. All rows with the same CDR3 protein become a single entry with the most common DNA and genes. The sample has approximately 400,000 distinct CDR3 sequences on record, 11% of them singletons. The ten most abundant clones make up 4.5% to 6.5% of the sample. Here the sequenced sample was PBMCs from the stem cell graft donor, taken from the stem cell graft. Receptors were obtained from a human donor who donated a stem cell graft to a child with acute myeloid leukemia.

V and J are TRBV7-9 and TRBJ1-1; D is possibly TRBD1 (6 bases). CDR1 and CDR2 from the germline V gene are SEHNR and FQNEAQ (reference sequence). The ends were cut back, 7 bases at V and 4 bases at J, with 13 bases in the middle. This CDR3 has 13 residues. The CDR3 coding sequence is TGTGCCAGCACTAAAGGGGGGTCCACTGAAGCTTTCTTT. Amino acids: CASTKGGSTEAFF.

The V call is TRBV5-1, the J call TRBJ2-5; perhaps TRBD2 as D (5 bases). Trimming took off 2 bases at V and 1 base at J, with 12 bases between the two ends. The length of the CDR3 is 15 residues. CDR1 is SGHRS, CDR2 YFSETQ, per germline. CDR3 sequence: CASSFTGKSQETQYF. The CDR3 DNA follows: TGCGCCAGCAGCTTCACGGGGAAAAGCCAAGAGACCCAGTACTTC. The variable domain in full, completed from reference TRBV5-1 and TRBJ2-5, reads KAGVTQTPRYLIKTRGQQVTLSCSPISGHRSVSWYQQTPGQGLQFLFEYFSETQRNKGNFPGRFSGRQFSNSRSEMNVSTLELGDSALYLCASSFTGKSQETQYFGPGTRLLVL.

This clonotype appeared a few times. The chain couples TRBV20-1 to TRBJ2-2, with D possibly called TRBD1 or TRBD2 (5 bases each). This CDR3 region has 14 residues. The V and J ends lost 1 base and 7 bases respectively, with 13 bases between them. In germline, CDR1 is DFQATT, CDR2 SNEGSKA (reference sequence). In DNA form, the CDR3 reads TGCAGTGCTAGAGCGACTACAGGAATCGGGGAGCTGTTTTTT. This encodes CSARATTGIGELFF.

J is TRBJ2-1 and V is TRBV7-9, with 9 positions matching TRBD2. CDR1 SEHNR and CDR2 FQNEAQ come from the germline V gene (reference sequence). The V and J ends lost 5 bases and 4 bases, in that order; junction bases with no gene match: 9. The CDR3 extends over 16 amino acids. This CDR3 reads CASSPFSGRPYNEQFF. The CDR3 bases are TGTGCCAGCAGCCCATTCAGCGGGAGGCCTTACAATGAGCAGTTCTTC.

In its sample, this clonotype was seen many times. The rearrangement uses TRBV15 and TRBJ1-1; 10 positions agree with TRBD1. V trimming: 2 bases; J trimming: 3 bases; junction bases outside the gene matches: 3. The CDR3 is made up of 15 amino acids. Germline V gene sequence: CDR1 LNHNV, CDR2 YYDKDF (reference sequence). The CDR3 is CATSRTGTGDTEAFF. DNA of the CDR3: TGTGCCACCAGCAGAACGGGGACAGGGGACACTGAAGCTTTCTTT.

This clonotype was counted many times. The rearrangement links TRBV25-1 to TRBJ1-5; no firm D call. There are 16 residues in the CDR3. Trimming shortened V by 1 base and J by 9 bases, and 19 bases separated the two germline ends. The germline CDR1 and CDR2 sequences are MGHDK and SYGVNS. The CDR3 DNA is TGTGCCAGCAGTGAATTTGGTATTGATGAACGGGGGCCCCAGCATTTT. Encoded protein: CASSEFGIDERGPQHF.

This CDR3 is CASSVLGSSAANEQFF. CDR3 DNA: TGTGCCAGCAGCGTATTGGGGTCTAGCGCTGCCAATGAGCAGTTCTTC. The chain links TRBV9 to TRBJ2-1, with a possible D match to TRBD2 (6 bases). Trimming left V 1 base short and J 6 bases short, with 17 bases between. The germline V gene has CDR1 SGDLS and CDR2 YYNGEE. The CDR3 runs 16 residues.

This clonotype was seen many times. The chain uses TRBV20-1 and TRBJ1-1; D may be TRBD1 (6 bases). The germline V and J ends were trimmed by 5 bases and 3 bases, with 19 bases remaining between them. CDR3 length equals 15 residues. The germline V gene encodes CDR1 DFQATT and CDR2 SNEGSKA (reference sequence). CDR3 nucleotides: TGCAGTGCTCTACGGGACATCCCGGAATACACTGAAGCTTTCTTT. It translates to CSALRDIPEYTEAFF.

J is TRBJ2-7 and V is TRBV29-1; D remains ambiguous. From germline, CDR1 is SQVTM and CDR2 ANQGSEA. The CDR3 consists of 10 residues. V gave up 4 bases and J gave up 7 bases, with 8 bases separating them. As DNA, the CDR3 is TGCAGCGTTGTTTGGGAAGAGCAGTACTTC. Its translation: CSVVWEEQYF.

In this sample, this clonotype turned up a few times. The chain carries TRBV11-1 and TRBJ2-1; D is unresolved. Trimming took 4 bases from V and 9 from J, leaving 13 bases between them. The CDR3 runs 13 residues. Germline V gene sequence: CDR1 SGHAT, CDR2 FQDESV (reference sequence). The CDR3 sequence is CASSYPGQAEQFF. The DNA of the CDR3 is TGTGCCAGCAGCTATCCGGGCCAAGCTGAGCAGTTCTTC.

This chain links TRBV4-3 with TRBJ2-1, with TRBD2 identical over 7 bases. Per germline, CDR1 LGHNA and CDR2 YSLEER. With V trimmed by 1 base and J by 6 bases, 6 bases remained unmatched. The CDR3 totals 15 residues. CDR3 sequence (DNA): TGCGCCAGCAGCCAAGGGGAGGGCGGGATCAATGAGCAGTTCTTC. Translating it yields CASSQGEGGINEQFF.

This clonotype was recorded at least ten times. The V gene is TRBV12-3 or TRBV12-4, the J gene TRBJ1-5; tentative D call: TRBD1 (5 bases). The length of the CDR3 is 14 residues. Trimming left V 4 bases short and J 1 base short, with 8 bases between. The CDR3 protein is CASSYTGSNQPQHF. CDR3 DNA: TGTGCCAGCAGTTACACAGGAAGCAATCAGCCCCAGCATTTT.

V gene TRBV7-2 combines with J gene TRBJ2-7; 10 positions match TRBD1. Trimming at V came to 2 bases and at J to 2 bases, leaving 3 bases not matched to a gene. The CDR3 has 15 amino acids. Germline CDR1 is SGHTA and CDR2 is FQGNSA. CDR3 coding DNA: TGTGCCAGCAGCTTAATCGGACAGGGGGCCTACGAGCAGTACTTC. Protein product: CASSLIGQGAYEQYF.

This clonotype appeared a few times. The chain employs TRBV20-1 and TRBJ2-3; 10 bases fit TRBD2. Germline trimming cut 8 bases from V and 2 bases from J; bases unmatched to any gene: 13. The CDR3 length is 16 residues. Germline V gene sequence: CDR1 DFQATT, CDR2 SNEGSKA (reference sequence). Written as DNA, the CDR3 is TGCAGTTCAAATAGCGGGGGGACCACAAACACAGATACGCAGTATTTT. Protein sequence: CSSNSGGTTNTDTQYF.

The rearrangement joins TRBV18 to TRBJ2-2; D is ambiguous. The CDR3 totals 16 residues. Germline V gene lookup returns CDR1 KGHSH and CDR2 LQKENI. Deletions cut 3 bases from V and 0 bases from J, with 11 bases between. The CDR3 DNA is TGTGCCAGCTCACCCCAAGAGGCAGCGAACACCGGGGAGCTGTTTTTT. Residues: CASSPQEAANTGELFF.

This clonotype was seen more than once but under ten times. DNA for the CDR3: TGTGCCAGCAGTTACCAAGTAACCGGGGAGCTGTTTTTT. Residues: CASSYQVTGELFF. The chain uses TRBV6-5 and TRBJ2-2; D remains ambiguous. CDR3 length: 13 amino acids. CDR1 and CDR2 (germline): MNHEY, SVGAGI. V gave up 2 bases and J gave up 5 bases, with 6 bases separating them.

This clonotype was seen a handful of times. The chain couples TRBV7-3 to TRBJ2-2, with a possible D match to TRBD1 (6 bases). This CDR3 has 15 amino acids. Deletions cut 5 bases from V and 4 bases from J, with 14 bases between. CDR1 SGHTA and CDR2 FQGTGA come from the germline V gene. CDR3: CASSPSTGFTGELFF. The CDR3 DNA follows: TGTGCCAGCAGCCCCTCCACAGGGTTCACCGGGGAGCTGTTTTTT.

V usage is TRBV13 and J usage is TRBJ2-1, with 7 positions matching TRBD2. Germline CDR1 is PRHDT and CDR2 is FYEKMQ (reference sequence). V lost 0 bases, J lost 3 bases, and 8 bases stayed unmatched. The CDR3 has 17 amino acids. The CDR3 here is CASSLGEELANYNEQFF. CDR3 sequence (DNA): TGTGCCAGCAGCTTAGGTGAGGAACTAGCGAACTACAATGAGCAGTTCTTC.

This clonotype turned up a few times. The CDR3 reads CASSLRLAGADTGELFF. The CDR3 DNA follows: TGTGCCAGCTCACTACGACTAGCGGGAGCCGACACCGGGGAGCTGTTTTTT. The V gene is TRBV18, the J gene TRBJ2-2; TRBD2 aligns across 12 bases. V lost 4 bases to trimming and J lost 3 bases; unmatched junction nucleotides: 6. This CDR3 has 17 residues. Germline V gives CDR1 KGHSH, CDR2 LQKENI. The variable domain in full, completed from reference TRBV18 and TRBJ2-2, reads NAGVMQNPRHLVRRRGQEARLRCSPMKGHSHVYWYRQLPEEGLKFMVYLQKENIIDESGMPKERFSAEFPKEGPSILRIQQVVRGDSAAYFCASSLRLAGADTGELFFGEGSRLTVL.

The chain uses TRBV16 and TRBJ1-2; D gene ambiguous. CDR3 size: 15 residues. The germline V gene encodes CDR1 KGHSY and CDR2 FQNENV. V was pared by 8 bases and J by 3 bases, with 19 bases between. CDR3 sequence reads: CASGRFRSGDYGYTF. The CDR3 nucleotides read TGTGCCAGCGGCCGGTTCCGGAGTGGGGACTATGGCTACACCTTC.

This clonotype was found a few times. V usage is TRBV7-8 and J usage is TRBJ2-3; 7 bases are a match to TRBD2. CDR3 length: 14 residues. The trim removed 8 bases at V and 0 bases at J, leaving 5 bases unmatched. CDR1 and CDR2 (germline): SGHVS, FQNEAQ. CDR3 region: CASGGTTSTDTQYF. The CDR3 DNA is TGTGCCAGCGGCGGGACTACTAGCACAGATACGCAGTATTTT.

A few counts support this clonotype. This chain connects TRBV20-1 to TRBJ2-5; D might be TRBD2 (5 bases). The CDR3 runs to 12 residues. V dropped 2 bases and J dropped 7 bases, with 11 bases sitting between them. CDR1 is DFQATT, CDR2 SNEGSKA, per germline (reference sequence). The CDR3 loop reads CSARLLEGTQYF. DNA of the CDR3: TGCAGTGCTAGACTACTAGAAGGGACCCAGTACTTC.

This clonotype occurred many times. The chain uses TRBV12-3 or TRBV12-4 and TRBJ1-2; TRBD1 matches 8 bases. The CDR3 is made up of 11 amino acids. Losses at the gene ends were 6 bases for V and 14 bases for J; bases not matched to a gene: 8. CDR3 protein: CASSQGQVWTF. CDR3 nucleotides: TGTGCCAGCAGCCAGGGACAGGTTTGGACCTTC.

The CDR3 nucleotides are TGCAGTGCTACCAACTTAGCGGAGAAACAAGAGACCCAGTACTTC. Its translation: CSATNLAEKQETQYF. The chain carries TRBV20-1 and TRBJ2-5, with D maybe TRBD2 (6 bases). The CDR3 runs to 15 residues. Trimming pared 4 bases from V and 2 bases from J, leaving 17 bases between. CDR1 and CDR2 from the germline V gene are DFQATT and SNEGSKA (reference sequence).

This clonotype was seen repeatedly, ten times or more. The chain is built from TRBV5-5 and TRBJ2-7; D might be TRBD1 (6 bases). The length of the CDR3 is 14 residues. Per the germline V gene, CDR1 is SGHKS and CDR2 is YYEKEE (reference sequence). Deletions cut 0 bases from V and 3 bases from J, with 10 bases between. Here the CDR3 DNA reads TGTGCCAGCAGCTTGGCCCGGACAGACTACGAGCAGTACTTC. Protein: CASSLARTDYEQYF.